The 26 T cell receptor beta chains reported below all come from one sample, sequenced in a study of neurological immune-mediated disorders. TCRdb ran MiXCR on the 5' RACE reads and lists one entry per CDR3 protein. The sample has approximately 60,000 distinct CDR3 sequences, under 4.5% seen once; the top ten hold under 4%. The sample comprised PBMCs. These receptors all come from a woman in her twenties or thirties with multiple sclerosis.

In this sample, this clonotype turned up many times. The chain combines TRBV9 with TRBJ2-3; 10 bases map to TRBD2. Germline CDR1 reads SGDLS; CDR2 reads YYNGEE. There are 18 residues in the CDR3. The trim removed 3 bases at V and 0 bases at J, leaving 10 bases unmatched. DNA for the CDR3: TGTGCCAGCAGCGAAAGGACTAGCGGAGAGACTAGCACAGATACGCAGTATTTT. This codes for CASSERTSGETSTDTQYF. The whole variable domain, remainder taken from reference TRBV9 and TRBJ2-3, is DSGVTQTPKHLITATGQRVTLRCSPRSGDLSVYWYQQSLDQGLQFLIQYYNGEERAKGNILERFSAQQFPDLHSELNLSSLELGDSALYFCASSERTSGETSTDTQYFGPGTRLTVL.

At least ten counts were recorded for this clonotype. The chain combines TRBV6-6 with TRBJ1-1; TRBD1 agrees at 9 bases. Germline V gene sequence: CDR1 MNHNY, CDR2 SVGAGI (reference sequence). The CDR3 is made up of 13 amino acids. The V segment lost 10 bases and the J segment 10 bases; nucleotides outside the gene matches: 13. The CDR3 DNA reads TGTGCCACCAAGTCAGTACCACAGGGGGCAGCTTTCTTT. This codes for CATKSVPQGAAFF.

Ten or more counts support this clonotype. This chain connects TRBV28 to TRBJ2-1; D is possibly TRBD2 (7 bases). Germline V lookup: CDR1 MDHEN, CDR2 SYDVKM. Trimming pared 11 bases from V and 7 bases from J, leaving 21 bases between. This CDR3 has 14 amino acids. CDR3 nucleotides: TGTGCCGCAGAGGGGGGGGCTCATTTTAATGAGCAGTTCTTC. Its translation is CAAEGGAHFNEQFF.

The chain uses TRBV7-9 and TRBJ2-7; TRBD1 is a possible D gene (6 bases). The germline V gene has CDR1 SEHNR and CDR2 FQNEAQ (reference sequence). The CDR3 length is 15 residues. Trimming left V 5 bases short and J 0 bases short, with 14 bases between. The chain's CDR3 is CASSPGDRYSYEQYF. The CDR3 coding sequence is TGTGCCAGCAGCCCAGGCGACAGGTACTCCTACGAGCAGTACTTC.

The sample holds many counts of this clonotype. This rearrangement joins TRBV4-1 to TRBJ2-7, with TRBD2 matching over 7 bases. The CDR3 runs 16 residues. Germline values: CDR1 MGHRA, CDR2 YSYEKL. Losses at the gene ends were 2 bases for V and 3 bases for J; bases not matched to a gene: 10. The CDR3 is CASSQRLADSFYEQYF. The CDR3 DNA reads as TGCGCCAGCAGCCAAAGGCTAGCGGATTCTTTCTACGAGCAGTACTTC.

V usage is TRBV6-6 and J usage is TRBJ2-7, with D possibly matching TRBD1 (7 bases). With 6 bases removed from V and 7 bases from J, the gap between germline ends came to 19 bases. Germline CDR1 MNHNY, CDR2 SVGAGI (reference sequence). The CDR3 runs 14 residues. In DNA, the CDR3 is TGTGCCAGCAGAGCGACAGGGAGGTTAGAAGAGCAGTACTTC. As protein: CASRATGRLEEQYF.

This clonotype occurred a few times. This CDR3 is CASSRDRFNEKLFF. The CDR3 DNA reads TGTGCCAGCAGCCGGGACAGATTTAATGAAAAACTGTTTTTT. The chain couples TRBV7-9 to TRBJ1-4; TRBD1 matches 7 bases. CDR3 length: 14 amino acids. CDR1 is SEHNR, CDR2 FQNEAQ, per germline (reference sequence). Losses at the gene ends were 5 bases for V and 4 bases for J; bases not matched to a gene: 4.

The sample holds many counts of this clonotype. V is TRBV5-5 and J is TRBJ2-1; 11 nucleotides align to TRBD2. V lost 1 base to trimming and J lost 6 bases; unmatched junction nucleotides: 9. There are 17 residues in the CDR3. CDR1 and CDR2 (germline): SGHKS, YYEKEE (reference sequence). The CDR3 protein is CASSLRASGRPTNEQFF. Written as DNA, the CDR3 is TGTGCCAGCAGCTTGAGGGCTAGCGGGAGGCCGACCAATGAGCAGTTCTTC. Full variable domain (outside the CDR3, taken from reference TRBV5-5 and TRBJ2-1): DAGVTQSPTHLIKTRGQQVTLRCSPISGHKSVSWYQQVLGQGPQFIFQYYEKEERGRGNFPDRFSARQFPNYSSELNVNALLLGDSALYLCASSLRASGRPTNEQFFGPGTRLTVL.

There are many counts of this clonotype. This chain links TRBV18 with TRBJ2-1; TRBD2 might be the D (6 bases). CDR1 is KGHSH and CDR2 is LQKENI in the germline V gene. The ends were cut back, 2 bases at V and 2 bases at J, with 13 bases in the middle. This CDR3 comprises 16 residues. The CDR3 DNA reads TGTGCCAGCTCACCAGCTTCGTGGGGGGCCTACAATGAGCAGTTCTTC. This encodes CASSPASWGAYNEQFF.

V and J are TRBV9 and TRBJ1-3, with D tentatively TRBD1 (5 bases). Trimming took off 2 bases at V and 0 bases at J, with 12 bases between the two ends. The CDR3 loop spans 16 amino acids. CDR1 is SGDLS, CDR2 YYNGEE, per germline. The CDR3: CASSVGPLNSGNTIYF. The CDR3, as DNA: TGTGCCAGCAGCGTGGGACCCCTCAACTCTGGAAACACCATATATTTT.

This clonotype was detected ten times or more. J is TRBJ2-1 and V is TRBV5-1; 7 nucleotides match TRBD1. Germline lookup yields CDR1 SGHRS and CDR2 YFSETQ. Trimming took 9 bases from V and 3 from J; bases not matched to a gene: 9. The CDR3 length is 14 residues. The CDR3 DNA reads as TGCGCCACATCCCCGACAGGGAACTACAATGAGCAGTTCTTC. Protein: CATSPTGNYNEQFF.

This clonotype was observed a few times. V and J are TRBV5-1 and TRBJ1-5; D ambiguous. Per germline, CDR1 SGHRS and CDR2 YFSETQ. Between the trimmed V and J ends, which lost 0 bases and 8 bases, there was a span of 12 bases. The CDR3 is 14 amino acids. The CDR3 loop is CASSLGSPGEPQHF. CDR3 coding DNA: TGCGCCAGCAGCTTGGGCAGCCCGGGTGAGCCCCAGCATTTT.

The J gene is TRBJ2-3, the V gene TRBV5-4; 11 nucleotides match TRBD1. The CDR3 runs to 16 residues. CDR1 is SGHNT and CDR2 is YYREEE in the germline V gene (reference sequence). J lost 4 bases, V lost 4 bases, and 8 bases had no gene match. The CDR3 is CASSPGTGGFADTQYF. The CDR3 DNA reads TGTGCCAGCAGCCCCGGGACAGGGGGATTTGCAGATACGCAGTATTTT.

This clonotype was counted many times. V is TRBV28 and J is TRBJ1-5, with D unresolved. This CDR3 region has 15 residues. The germline V and J ends were trimmed by 1 base and 0 bases, with 7 bases remaining between them. Looked up from germline, CDR1 is MDHEN and CDR2 is SYDVKM. The CDR3 DNA sequence: TGTGCCAGCAGTTTATTAGATAATAGCAATCAGCCCCAGCATTTT. Its translation is CASSLLDNSNQPQHF.

Only a few counts were recorded for this clonotype. V is TRBV6-2 or TRBV6-3 and J is TRBJ2-1, with D perhaps matching TRBD1 or TRBD2 (5 bases each). This CDR3 is 17 amino acids long. Between the trimmed V and J ends, which lost 0 bases and 7 bases, there was a span of 19 bases. Germline-derived CDR1 and CDR2 are MNHEY and SVGEGT. CDR3 residues: CASSYSLGVWFGNEQFF. The DNA of the CDR3 is TGTGCCAGCAGTTACTCCTTGGGGGTCTGGTTTGGAAATGAGCAGTTCTTC.

This clonotype appeared many times. The chain has TRBV12-3 or TRBV12-4 and TRBJ1-1; a possible D gene is TRBD1 (5 bases). The CDR3 has 13 residues. The ends were cut back, 8 bases at V and 4 bases at J, with 14 bases in the middle. The CDR3 protein is CASAQGELTEAFF. The CDR3 DNA follows: TGTGCCAGCGCCCAAGGGGAACTCACTGAAGCTTTCTTT.

This clonotype was seen at least ten times. This chain uses TRBV5-1 with TRBJ2-1; D perhaps matches TRBD1 (8 bases). V shed 2 bases and J shed 8 bases, with 17 bases lying between them. This CDR3 is 15 amino acids long. The germline V gene encodes CDR1 SGHRS and CDR2 YFSETQ. For the CDR3, the DNA is TGCGCCAGCAGCTTTATACAGGGGGGGGCGGATGAGCAGTTCTTC. This codes for CASSFIQGGADEQFF. The full variable domain, completed using reference TRBV5-1 and TRBJ2-1, is KAGVTQTPRYLIKTRGQQVTLSCSPISGHRSVSWYQQTPGQGLQFLFEYFSETQRNKGNFPGRFSGRQFSNSRSEMNVSTLELGDSALYLCASSFIQGGADEQFFGPGTRLTVL.

V gene TRBV20-1 combines with J gene TRBJ2-1, with D hard to call. The CDR3 totals 11 residues. Germline assignment: CDR1 DFQATT and CDR2 SNEGSKA (reference sequence). The V and J ends lost 3 bases and 8 bases respectively, with 8 bases between them. The CDR3 coding sequence is TGCAGTGCTAGTAGTCTGGATGAGCAGTTCTTC. It specifies CSASSLDEQFF.

This CDR3 reads CASSLYRDRHKETQYF. CDR3 in DNA: TGTGCCAGCAGCTTATATAGGGACAGGCATAAAGAGACCCAGTACTTC. This rearrangement joins TRBV7-2 to TRBJ2-5; 8 positions match TRBD1. The CDR3 contains 16 residues. Trimming took 2 bases from V and 3 from J; bases not matched to a gene: 8. From germline, CDR1 is SGHTA and CDR2 FQGNSA.

Points on this clonotype: A much larger clone lies one base from this, so it may be a read error. The V gene is TRBV24-1, the J gene TRBJ1-5; the D gene is possibly TRBD1 (5 bases). This CDR3 has 14 residues. V was pared by 2 bases and J by 2 bases, with 6 bases between. CDR1 is KGHDR, CDR2 SFDVKD, per germline. In DNA form, the CDR3 reads TGTGCCACCAGTGATTGGGGCGGCAATCAGCCCCAGCATTTT. This codes for CATSDWGGNQPQHF.

This clonotype has ten or more counts. The rearrangement uses TRBV7-6 and TRBJ2-5, with 8 nucleotides matching TRBD2. Germline CDR1 reads SGHVS; CDR2 reads FNYEAQ. The CDR3 length is 18 residues. V lost 1 base to trimming and J lost 1 base; unmatched junction nucleotides: 11. The CDR3 region is CASSLGVGRGVIQETQYF. CDR3 coding DNA: TGTGCCAGCAGCTTAGGGGTTGGGCGGGGGGTAATCCAAGAGACCCAGTACTTC.

V and J are TRBV5-1 and TRBJ1-1, with 7 positions matching TRBD1. CDR1 and CDR2 (germline): SGHRS, YFSETQ. The CDR3 is made up of 14 amino acids. V gave up 7 bases and J gave up 0 bases; unmatched junction bases: 6. The CDR3 DNA sequence: TGCGCCAGCGGGACAGAAAGTATGAACACTGAAGCTTTCTTT. It codes for CASGTESMNTEAFF. The entire variable domain, with the rest obtained from reference TRBV5-1 and TRBJ1-1, is as follows: KAGVTQTPRYLIKTRGQQVTLSCSPISGHRSVSWYQQTPGQGLQFLFEYFSETQRNKGNFPGRFSGRQFSNSRSEMNVSTLELGDSALYLCASGTESMNTEAFFGQGTRLTVV.

This clonotype came up many times. The V and J genes are TRBV29-1 and TRBJ2-2; TRBD2 is a possible D gene (5 bases). CDR3 length: 12 amino acids. CDR1 and CDR2 from the germline V gene are SQVTM and ANQGSEA. V lost 2 bases, J lost 6 bases, and 7 bases lay in between. CDR3 residues: CSVERGPGELFF. As DNA, the CDR3 is TGCAGCGTTGAAAGAGGGCCCGGGGAGCTGTTTTTT.

This clonotype was seen at least ten times. Its ends do not fully match the called genes, so a read error is possible. The chain joins TRBV28 to TRBJ1-5; D remains ambiguous. Germline loops: CDR1 MDHEN, CDR2 SYDVKM. This CDR3 has 12 residues. In DNA form, the CDR3 reads TGTGCCAGCGGGCCCCAGGTGTTGCCCCAGAATTTT. It is translated as CASGPQVLPQNF. Full variable domain (rest looked up from reference TRBV28 and TRBJ1-5): DVKVTQSSRYLVKRTGEKVFLECVQDMDHENMFWYRQDPGLGLRLIYFSYDVKMKEKGDIPEGYSVSREKKERFSLILESASTNQTSMYLCASGPQVLPQNFGDGTRLSIL.

This clonotype was picked up many times. J is TRBJ2-3 and V is TRBV9, with 11 nucleotides matching TRBD2. Trimming removed 4 bases from V and 3 bases from J; junction bases left unmatched: 4. Germline values: CDR1 SGDLS, CDR2 YYNGEE. The CDR3 totals 15 residues. This CDR3 reads CASSRTSGSTDTQYF. Here the CDR3 DNA reads TGTGCCAGCAGCCGAACTAGCGGGAGTACAGATACGCAGTATTTT.

This clonotype showed up many times. CDR3 region: CASSLVGGGRDYGYTF. CDR3 nucleotides: TGCGCCAGCAGCTTGGTCGGTGGAGGACGGGACTATGGCTACACCTTC. V usage is TRBV5-1 and J usage is TRBJ1-2; no firm D call. V lost 0 bases, J lost 3 bases, and 15 bases lay in between. Germline loops: CDR1 SGHRS, CDR2 YFSETQ. The CDR3 covers 16 residues. Filled out from reference TRBV5-1 and TRBJ1-2, the complete variable domain reads KAGVTQTPRYLIKTRGQQVTLSCSPISGHRSVSWYQQTPGQGLQFLFEYFSETQRNKGNFPGRFSGRQFSNSRSEMNVSTLELGDSALYLCASSLVGGGRDYGYTFGSGTRLTVV.